Below are 2 T cell receptor beta chains sequenced from a single sample in a study of T-cell memory formation after mild COVID-19. TCRdb fed the 5' RACE reads into MiXCR, producing one record per CDR3 protein. The sample shows 250,000 to 350,000 distinct CDR3 sequences, about 17% of them seen only once. The sample comprised PBMCs or a T cell subset sorted from them (not recorded which). All receptors derive from a man in his late teens or twenties who had mild COVID-19 (a few samples of this study predate the infection). Cell type and time point are not known.

The chain employs TRBV12-3 or TRBV12-4 and TRBJ2-7; D is perhaps TRBD1 (6 bases). This CDR3 contains 15 residues. V was pared by 5 bases and J by 0 bases, with 14 bases between. The CDR3 loop is CASSPNRALSYEQYF. DNA of the CDR3: TGTGCCAGCAGTCCGAACAGGGCCCTCTCCTACGAGCAGTACTTC.

The chain employs TRBV6-5 and TRBJ2-3; D call uncertain. Trimming stripped 3 bases from V and 0 bases from J, with 7 bases between. CDR3 length: 14 amino acids. CDR1 and CDR2 from the germline V gene are MNHEY and SVGAGI. CDR3 in DNA: TGTGCCAGCAGTTATGCGACTAGCACAGATACGCAGTATTTT. Protein: CASSYATSTDTQYF.